This T cell receptor beta chain was obtained from a study of blood T cells in healthy people across ages. Then a second PCR, running about 6 to 12 cycles, was carried out with a sample-barcoded 5' primer and a J-beta primer mix. TCRdb ran MiXCR on the 5' RACE reads and lists one entry per CDR3 protein. The sample records 1.2 million to 1.5 million distinct CDR3 sequences, around 59% being singletons. The CDR3 spans 15 residues. Germline V gives CDR1 KGHSY, CDR2 FQNENV. Sample: blood. This sequence joins TRBV16 and TRBJ2-1, with D tentatively TRBD1 (6 bases). The DNA matches TRBJ2-7 better at its end, which makes the J call doubtful. The receptor was derived from a man aged 18 to 29 in good health. The CDR3 reads CASSQVGAPYNEQYF. CDR3 nucleotides: TGTGCCAGCAGCCAAGTGGGGGCCCCCTACAATGAGCAGTACTTC.